The 23 T cell receptor beta chains reported below all come from one sample, sequenced in a study of identical twins. Each CDR3 protein is one row after TCRdb ran MiXCR on the 5' RACE reads. The table shows about 1.7 million distinct CDR3 sequences, with around a third occurring only once. The sequenced sample consisted of cord blood. The receptors stem from a newborn girl in good health.

The gene calls are TRBV2 and TRBJ2-5, with D perhaps assigned TRBD1 or TRBD2 (5 bases each). V was shortened by 6 bases and J by 13 bases, with 24 bases between the two germline ends. Looked up from germline, CDR1 is SNHLY and CDR2 is FYNNEI. The CDR3 has 14 residues. The CDR3 coding sequence is TGTGCCAGCAGGGGACGTCCCCTCGACATTGGGTGGTACTTC. It encodes CASRGRPLDIGWYF.

This clonotype was seen a handful of times. The chain recombines TRBV20-1 with TRBJ2-1, with 11 bases lining up with TRBD2. V dropped 2 bases and J dropped 2; count of bases not matched to a gene: 8. The germline CDR1 and CDR2 sequences are DFQATT and SNEGSKA (reference sequence). The CDR3 has 17 residues. The CDR3 sequence is CSARSRLAGSTYNEQFF. Here the CDR3 DNA reads TGCAGTGCTAGATCGAGACTAGCGGGATCGACCTACAATGAGCAGTTCTTC.

The sample holds many counts of this clonotype. The gene calls are TRBV4-2 and TRBJ1-2; D not certain. Germline V gives CDR1 LGHNA, CDR2 YNFKEQ. The CDR3 runs to 15 residues. Trimming left V 0 bases short and J 6 bases short, with 14 bases between. The CDR3 spells CASSQDLGQDNGYTF. The CDR3, as DNA: TGTGCCAGCAGCCAAGATCTTGGTCAGGATAATGGCTACACCTTC.

This clonotype was detected only a few times. The chain joins TRBV7-2 to TRBJ2-3; 7 bases line up with TRBD2. V gave up 1 base and J gave up 3 bases; unmatched junction bases: 7. The CDR3 runs to 16 residues. CDR1 and CDR2 from the germline V gene are SGHTA and FQGNSA. DNA of the CDR3: TGTGCCAGCAGCTTAGTACCCGGGGGGAGGACAGATACGCAGTATTTT. Amino acid sequence: CASSLVPGGRTDTQYF.

This clonotype showed up just a few times. The CDR3 region has the DNA TGCGCCAGCAGCCAAGATTCCGGCAGGGGTGGGAACATTCAGTACTTC. Protein: CASSQDSGRGGNIQYF. The J gene is TRBJ2-4, the V gene TRBV4-1; TRBD1 might be the D (6 bases). The CDR3 length is 16 residues. Germline CDR1 MGHRA, CDR2 YSYEKL. The V gene lost 0 bases and the J gene lost 7 bases, with 16 bases spanning the gap.

The chain employs TRBV6-6 and TRBJ2-7; D is possibly TRBD1 (6 bases). Per germline, CDR1 MNHNY and CDR2 SVGAGI (reference sequence). The V end lost 7 bases, the J end lost 4 bases, and 17 bases lay between the germline ends. The CDR3 has 14 amino acids. The CDR3 is CASTHSDSRYEQYF. The CDR3 DNA follows: TGTGCCAGCACTCACTCGGACAGTCGGTACGAGCAGTACTTC.

The rearrangement links TRBV7-2 to TRBJ1-1; D ambiguous. CDR1 is SGHTA and CDR2 is FQGNSA in the germline V gene. The CDR3 is 15 residues long. With 1 base removed from V and 1 base from J, the gap between germline ends came to 10 bases. The CDR3 protein is CASSLVLGENTEAFF. As DNA, the CDR3 is TGTGCCAGCAGCTTAGTCCTCGGGGAGAACACTGAAGCTTTCTTT.

The chain couples TRBV10-3 to TRBJ2-1, with 9 bases that match TRBD1. Per germline, CDR1 ENHRY and CDR2 SYGVKD. This CDR3 contains 13 residues. After removal of 4 bases from V and 8 bases from J, the junction contained 3 bases not matched to a gene. For the CDR3, the DNA is TGTGCCATCAGTGGGACAGGGGAAGATGAGCAGTTCTTC. It specifies CAISGTGEDEQFF.

A single count supports this clonotype. The chain uses TRBV7-6 and TRBJ2-5; TRBD2 might be the D (6 bases). V gave up 1 base and J gave up 11 bases, with 17 bases separating them. The V gene's germline CDR1 is SGHVS and CDR2 FNYEAQ. This CDR3 spans 14 amino acids. The CDR3 spells CASSLEPLGLEQYF. The CDR3 DNA reads TGTGCCAGCAGCTTAGAACCCCTGGGACTGGAGCAGTACTTC.

This sequence joins TRBV20-1 and TRBJ2-7; TRBD2 agrees at 15 bases. V trimming: 0 bases; J trimming: 0 bases; junction bases outside the gene matches: 9. Germline V gives CDR1 DFQATT, CDR2 SNEGSKA (reference sequence). This CDR3 has 19 amino acids. The chain's CDR3 is CSARDGGLAGGLFSYEQYF. The CDR3 coding sequence is TGCAGTGCTAGAGATGGGGGACTAGCGGGGGGCCTTTTCTCCTACGAGCAGTACTTC.

The rearrangement links TRBV7-2 to TRBJ1-4; 9 bases line up with TRBD1. After removal of 4 bases from V and 10 bases from J, the junction contained 7 bases not matched to a gene. Germline V gene sequence: CDR1 SGHTA, CDR2 FQGNSA. The CDR3 has 14 amino acids. In DNA form, the CDR3 reads TGTGCCAGCAGCTACTGGGACAGGGCAGGAAAACTGTTTTTT. This sequence encodes CASSYWDRAGKLFF.

The gene calls are TRBV10-3 and TRBJ1-2; 8 nucleotides align to TRBD1. CDR1 is ENHRY and CDR2 is SYGVKD in the germline V gene. CDR3 length: 15 residues. V shed 3 bases and J 3 bases; nucleotides not matched to a gene: 6. CDR3 residues: CAISDPGGADYGYTF. In nucleotides, the CDR3 is TGTGCCATCAGTGACCCAGGGGGCGCGGACTATGGCTACACCTTC.

In its sample, this clonotype was seen a few times. The chain employs TRBV10-3 and TRBJ2-7; D not resolved. V was trimmed by 0 bases and J by 9 bases, leaving 12 bases between them. The germline V gene has CDR1 ENHRY and CDR2 SYGVKD. CDR3 length: 13 residues. The CDR3 loop is CAISESYAGRQYF. The CDR3 coding sequence is TGTGCCATCAGTGAGTCGTATGCAGGAAGGCAGTACTTC.

The genes are TRBV24-1 and TRBJ2-3, with no clear D. Germline CDR1 is KGHDR and CDR2 is SFDVKD. The CDR3 is made up of 13 amino acids. V lost 6 bases to trimming and J lost 0 bases, with 6 bases between them. The CDR3 DNA follows: TGTGCCACCAGTACACTTAGCACAGATACGCAGTATTTT. This gives the protein CATSTLSTDTQYF.

Notes on this clonotype: Its ends do not fully match the called genes, so a read error is possible. The V and J genes are TRBV28 and TRBJ2-6, with TRBD1 as a possible D gene (5 bases). Germline lookup yields CDR1 MDHEN and CDR2 SYDVKM. The length of the CDR3 is 14 residues. The CDR3 nucleotides are TGTGCCAGCATAGAACACTCTGGGGCCAGCGTCCTGACTTTC. Protein product: CASIEHSGASVLTF.

The chain employs TRBV20-1 and TRBJ1-5; D unclear. Germline loops: CDR1 DFQATT, CDR2 SNEGSKA (reference sequence). Trimming stripped 2 bases from V and 3 bases from J, with 5 bases between. This CDR3 is 12 amino acids long. CDR3 sequence (DNA): TGCAGTGCTAGACGCAACAATCAGCCCCAGCATTTT. This codes for CSARRNNQPQHF.

This clonotype occurred a few times. V gene TRBV5-1 combines with J gene TRBJ2-5; TRBD1 aligns across 9 bases. V shed 5 bases, J shed 2 bases, and the junction held 10 bases outside the gene matches. This CDR3 contains 16 residues. Per germline, CDR1 SGHRS and CDR2 YFSETQ. The CDR3 protein is CASRELWDRDQETQYF. The DNA for the CDR3 is TGCGCCAGCAGAGAGCTTTGGGACAGGGATCAAGAGACCCAGTACTTC.

The CDR3 loop is CASSLSEKYGYTF. The CDR3 nucleotides read TGTGCCAGCAGCTTGTCGGAGAAGTATGGCTACACCTTC. V usage is TRBV7-2 and J usage is TRBJ1-2; unclear D gene. The V end was cut by 3 bases, the J end by 5 bases, with 10 bases between. The length of the CDR3 is 13 residues. Germline CDR1 is SGHTA and CDR2 is FQGNSA.

As concerns this clonotype: One junction end does not reproduce the germline sequence, and a read error may be involved. The rearrangement joins TRBV11-2 to TRBJ2-1; 7 positions agree with TRBD2. Germline CDR1 reads SGHAT; CDR2 reads FQNNGV. This CDR3 spans 18 amino acids. CDR3: CAGSLDGRTGGPYNEQFF. For the CDR3, the DNA is TGTGCCGGCAGCTTAGACGGGAGGACGGGGGGACCCTACAATGAGCAGTTCTTC.

This clonotype turned up a few times. This chain connects TRBV28 to TRBJ2-5, with D perhaps TRBD2 (6 bases). The CDR3 is 13 residues long. With 8 bases removed from V and 2 bases from J, the gap between germline ends came to 12 bases. CDR1 is MDHEN and CDR2 is SYDVKM in the germline V gene. CDR3 bases: TGTGCCAGCGGTCGGCGGGAACAAGAGACCCAGTACTTC. This encodes CASGRREQETQYF.

This clonotype has more than one count but fewer than ten. The chain employs TRBV20-1 and TRBJ2-3; D perhaps matches TRBD2 (6 bases). There are 14 residues in the CDR3. CDR1 DFQATT and CDR2 SNEGSKA come from the germline V gene (reference sequence). Trimming removed 3 bases at V and 4 bases at J, with 14 bases between. The CDR3 here is CSASLPGVADTQYF. CDR3 nucleotide sequence: TGCAGTGCTAGCTTGCCGGGAGTCGCAGATACGCAGTATTTT.

Regarding this clonotype: At one end the junction does not follow the germline gene, possibly because of a read error. This chain links TRBV25-1 with TRBJ2-5; D tentatively fits TRBD1 or TRBD2 (5 bases each). Per the germline V gene, CDR1 is MGHDK and CDR2 is SYGVNS. The CDR3 is 12 residues long. CDR3 loop: CAGSEWMGTQDF. DNA of the CDR3: TGTGCCGGCAGTGAGTGGATGGGGACCCAGGACTTC. Filled out from reference TRBV25-1 and TRBJ2-5, the complete variable domain reads EADIYQTPRYLVIGTGKKITLECSQTMGHDKMYWYQQDPGMELHLIHYSYGVNSTEKGDLSSESTVSRIRTEHFPLTLESARPSHTSQYLCAGSEWMGTQDFGPGTRLLVL.

The rearrangement uses TRBV2 and TRBJ2-3, with 8 bases fitting TRBD2. After removal of 3 bases from V and 2 bases from J, the junction contained 7 bases not matched to a gene. This CDR3 contains 16 residues. Germline V gene data show CDR1 as SNHLY and CDR2 as FYNNEI. The CDR3 reads CASSDLTSESTDTQYF. The CDR3 region has the DNA TGTGCCAGCAGTGATCTGACTAGCGAATCCACAGATACGCAGTATTTT.